This TCR beta chain is drawn from a study of CD8+CD57+ T cells in acquired aplastic anemia (dated by TCRdb to 2017 to 2018). Broadly, across the study: Extracted DNA from sorted CD4+ and CD8+ cells averaged approximately 3.4 ug, ranging from roughly 0.19 to 27.4 ug. CD8+CD57+ expansion was defined as frequency above the mean frequency observed in healthy subjects.

Based on the germline V gene (reference sequence), the CDR1 and CDR2 sequences are WNHNN and SYGVQD. V is clipped by 3 bases and J by 2 bases, and the sequence between their germline boundaries is 8 bases long. The CDR3, from cysteine to phenylalanine, totals 13 residues. The read is trimmed to its CDR3 DNA, 39 bases read in frame from base 1. Of note for this clonotype: The antigen it binds to is not known. The record has no base qualities; no much larger clone is one base away.

Profiling of TCR beta VDJ combinations and CDR3 sequences used genomic DNA as the template. An Illumina HiSeq 2000 was the platform used for TCR repertoire sequencing. The original pipeline was this. Repertoires were assessed using TRBV/TRBJ rearrangement plots, CDR3 size and DJ length profiles, and Simpson's diversity index. The most abundant DNA sequence in the deep sequencing data was defined as the immunodominant clone. CDR3 amino acid sequences were checked for sharing between subjects and were compared against published repertoires and the VDJdb database. TCRdb applied fastp at Q25 and MiXCR to the public reads, then kept only in-frame beta chains. Rows matching on CDR3 protein sequence are summarized as one entry with the most common DNA and genes. The V and J calls here are based on TCRdb, not the publication. This sample comprises around 170,000 distinct CDR3 sequences, less than 60% of them detected only once. The top ten clones comprise about 9.7% of the sample.

Flow cytometry had shown CD8+CD57+ cell expansion in the patients selected for sequencing. Every patient had severe acquired aplastic anemia, diagnosed using the International Study of Aplastic Anemia and Agranulocytosis and Camitta criteria. No patient had received any therapy when blood was sampled. In the study, sorted CD4+ and CD8+ blood T cells from patients with severe aplastic anemia and from healthy subjects underwent deep sequencing of TCR repertoires. Patients were enrolled under clinicaltrials.gov protocols 00001620, 01623167, 00001397, 00071045, 00081523 and 00961064 in the USA. Ficoll-Paque density gradient centrifugation was used to isolate peripheral blood mononuclear cells. Before DNA extraction, CD4+ and CD8+ T cells were sorted by FACS or by magnetic beads. What the study reported, not specific to this receptor: Between patients and healthy controls, no significant difference in CD8+ Simpson's diversity was found (P=0.060). Some 31 CD8+ CDR3 sequences were shared between patients and controls but appeared highly expressed in patients and within their immunodominant clones.

This chain is built from TRBV10-1 and TRBJ2-7, with TRBD2 tentatively as D gene (6 bases match). This receptor was obtained from a human donor with aplastic anemia. The sequenced sample consisted of sorted CD4+, CD8+, or CD8+CD57+ T cells (not recorded which) from PBMCs. The bases read TGCGCCAGCAGTGATTGGGGGGCCTACGAGCAGTACTTC. Translation gives CASSDWGAYEQYF.